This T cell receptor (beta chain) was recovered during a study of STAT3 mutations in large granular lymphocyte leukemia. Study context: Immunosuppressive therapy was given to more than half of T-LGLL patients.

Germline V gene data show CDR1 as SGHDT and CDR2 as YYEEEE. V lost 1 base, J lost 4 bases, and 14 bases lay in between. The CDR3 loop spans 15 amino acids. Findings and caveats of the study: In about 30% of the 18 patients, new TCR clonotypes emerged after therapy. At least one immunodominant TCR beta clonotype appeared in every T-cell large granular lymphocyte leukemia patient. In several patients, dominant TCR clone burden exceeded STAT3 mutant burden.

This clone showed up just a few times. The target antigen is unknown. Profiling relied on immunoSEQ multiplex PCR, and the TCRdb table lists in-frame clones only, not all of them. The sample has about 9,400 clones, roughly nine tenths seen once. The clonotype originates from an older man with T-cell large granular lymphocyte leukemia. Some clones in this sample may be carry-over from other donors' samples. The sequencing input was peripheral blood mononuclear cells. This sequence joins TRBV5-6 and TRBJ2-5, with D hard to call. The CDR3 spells CASSLSRVARETQYF. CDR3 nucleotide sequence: TGTGCCAGCAGCTTGAGTCGTGTAGCTCGAGAGACCCAGTACTTC.